This passage covers 5 T cell receptor beta chains from one sample sequenced in a study of CD4 T cells in relation to SARS-CoV-2 and coronaviruses. Generated by immunoSEQ multiplex PCR, the TCRdb table keeps only in-frame clones and is missing some. Of under 25,000 clones in the sample, more than 60% were seen once. The unexposed donors gave CD4+ T cells in about 2010-2019, prior to COVID-19. After nine to ten days of culture, CD4+ T cells were isolated. No antigen is known for these receptors. Sequencing used CD4+ T cells from PBMCs, cultured in vitro. These receptors were collected from a human donor in good health.

V usage is TRBV5-6 and J usage is TRBJ2-3; 9 nucleotides match TRBD2. V dropped 5 bases and J dropped 5; count of bases not matched to a gene: 6. Germline CDR1 is SGHDT and CDR2 is YYEEEE. The length of the CDR3 is 14 residues. The CDR3 sequence is CASRPELAGDTQYF. For the CDR3, the DNA is TGTGCCAGCAGGCCCGAACTAGCGGGAGATACGCAGTATTTT.

The chain links TRBV18 to TRBJ2-1, with 8 bases aligning to TRBD2. Germline trimming cut 4 bases from V and 0 bases from J; bases unmatched to any gene: 17. The CDR3 is made up of 20 amino acids. Germline CDR1 reads KGHSH; CDR2 reads LQKENI. The CDR3 nucleotides read TGTGCCAGCTCACTCCTCCCGGCGGGGGGCCCTTACAGCTCCTACAATGAGCAGTTCTTC. Translating it yields CASSLLPAGGPYSSYNEQFF.

CDR3 amino acids: CASSLDNTDTQYF. CDR3 DNA sequence: TGCGCCAGCAGCTTGGACAACACAGATACGCAGTATTTT. The rearrangement joins TRBV5-1 to TRBJ2-3; D is ambiguous. Trimming shortened V by 0 bases and J by 2 bases, and 4 bases separated the two germline ends. Germline-derived CDR1 and CDR2 are SGHRS and YFSETQ. The CDR3 totals 13 residues.

This clone occurred a few times. This chain uses TRBV7-2 with TRBJ1-1; D is uncertain. The CDR3 has 14 amino acids. The germline CDR1 and CDR2 sequences are SGHTA and FQGNSA. Deletions cut 0 bases from V and 4 bases from J, with 9 bases between. The CDR3 is CASSLALALTEAFF. The CDR3 DNA is TGTGCCAGCAGCTTAGCTTTAGCCCTCACTGAAGCTTTCTTT.

The V call is TRBV7-2, the J call TRBJ1-1, with D possibly TRBD1 on 6 matching bases. This CDR3 has 14 residues. V lost 5 bases and J 0 bases, leaving 10 bases between the germline ends. Germline lookup yields CDR1 SGHTA and CDR2 FQGNSA. The CDR3 DNA is TGTGCCAGCAGCGGGGGGCCCATGAACACTGAAGCTTTCTTT. Translating it yields CASSGGPMNTEAFF.